This T cell receptor (beta chain) stems from a study of spatial heterogeneity in lung cancer. CDR3 length: 13 amino acids. V shed 5 bases, J shed 6 bases, and the junction held 2 bases outside the gene matches. CDR1 MNHEY and CDR2 SVGAGI come from the germline V gene. Study-wide points: One measure, the expanded intratumoral alpha and beta TCR count, tracked tumor mutation counts. Ubiquitous and regional nonsynonymous mutations were each tracked by the matching count of ubiquitous or regional expanded TCRs.

Time point given: sample taken at primary tumor resection. A unique molecular identifier was carried by every single TCR cDNA molecule. TCRdb fed the 5' RACE reads into MiXCR, producing one record per CDR3 protein. The sample consists of some 490 distinct CDR3 sequences, approximately 14% of them appearing once. This clonotype is judged large. Its specificity is unknown. This receptor was obtained from a female donor with early-stage non-small cell lung cancer. The chain has TRBV6-5 and TRBJ2-1; TRBD1 matches at 9 bases. The specimen was lung tumor tissue, collected at surgery. CDR3 in DNA: TGTGCCAGCAGTCAGGGACAGGGCAATGAGCAGTTCTTC. It encodes CASSQGQGNEQFF.